The present T cell receptor beta chain was sequenced within a study of vaccination and CD4 T cells after COVID-19. Looking at the study overall: From HCoV-229E, HCoV-OC43, HCoV-NL63 and SARS-CoV-2, overlapping spike peptides were used to stimulate the cells.

The Oncomine TCR Beta short-read assay was applied to DNA of cultured CD4+ T cells. TCRdb analysed the PCR reads with MiXCR anew, one entry per CDR3 protein. The sample contains 3,000 to 4,500 distinct CDR3 sequences, 20% to 25% of which appear only once. By share of the sample, this clonotype is medium-sized. The antigen is undetermined. The treatment here: roughly 10-day PBMC culture with coronavirus spike peptide pools or control peptides (ViraFEST assay). An unexposed donor provided the CD4+ T cells, which were collected before the COVID-19 pandemic (2011-2018). ViraFEST expanded antigen-specific T cells with peptide pools, then sequenced TCRs. Findings and limits, study-wide: The median number of SARS-CoV-2-reactive clonotypes increased from 21 to 38, a change that did not reach significance.

The TCR comes from a human donor in good health. Sample: CD4+ T cells from blood, cultured in vitro.

The CDR3 here is CSARGGADSPLHF. The CDR3 DNA follows: TGCAGTGCTAGAGGGGGCGCCGATTCACCCCTCCACTTT. The chain recombines TRBV20-1 with TRBJ1-6; weak D call: TRBD1 (5 bases). Trimming removed 1 base at V and 8 bases at J, with 9 bases between. CDR3 size: 13 residues. CDR1 is DFQATT, CDR2 SNEGSKA, per germline (reference sequence).